This T cell receptor beta chain is from a study of control samples from healthy donors and cancer patients. Per the germline V gene, CDR1 is SEHNR and CDR2 is FQNEAQ (reference sequence). The CDR3 is 15 amino acids. The V end lost 4 bases, the J end lost 7 bases, and 19 bases lay between the germline ends. Assay: immunoSEQ multiplex PCR; the TCRdb copy retains only in-frame clones and omits some. The profile covers about 130,000 clones, with roughly 90% appearing a single time and 5.5% taken by the ten largest. The rearrangement uses TRBV7-9 and TRBJ1-2; no firm D call. The TCR originated in a man aged 18 to 30 in good health. The sample comprised blood. The CDR3 DNA is TGTGCCAGCAGCTCCTATCAAAACATGGACCCTGGCTACACCTTC. The encoded protein is CASSSYQNMDPGYTF.